The rows below give T cell receptor beta chains drawn from one sample of a study of blood T cells in healthy people across ages. One entry per CDR3 protein, called by TCRdb with MiXCR from the 5' RACE reads. This sample has roughly 860,000 distinct CDR3 sequences, with around 62% found just once. Sequencing input: blood. Source of these receptors: a man aged 25-45 years in good health. CDR3s include the opening cysteine and the closing phenylalanine or tryptophan. D genes are given only for firm matches. Not every row has a clone size; where given, it reads once, few, many or a size class.

v_gene,j_gene,d_gene,abundance,CDR3nt,CDR3aa
TRBV9,TRBJ2-7,-,-,TGTGCCAGCAGCGTAGCAGGGATAGATTACGAGCAGTACTTC,CASSVAGIDYEQYF
TRBV7-9,TRBJ2-7,TRBD1,-,TGTGCCAGCACTCTCGGGACAGGGGCTCTGTCCGAGCAGTACTTC,CASTLGTGALSEQYF
TRBV7-9,TRBJ1-2,-,few,TGTGCCTCTGGGACCCAAAATGCCTATGGCTACACCTTC,CASGTQNAYGYTF
TRBV5-1,TRBJ2-7,-,-,TGCGCCAGCAGCGTACGACAGAACTCCTACGAGCAGTACTTC,CASSVRQNSYEQYF
TRBV7-2,TRBJ1-5,TRBD1,many,TGTGCCAGCAGCACTACGACAGGGTCTGGTCAGCCCCAGCATTTT,CASSTTTGSGQPQHF
TRBV20-1,TRBJ2-5,TRBD2,-,TGCAGTGCTAGAGATTCAGGGACTAGCGGGGAGAGGGAGACCCAGTACTTC,CSARDSGTSGERETQYF
TRBV28,TRBJ2-4,TRBD2,few,TGTGCCAGCAGTCAGCTAGCGGGGGGACACATTCAGTACTTC,CASSQLAGGHIQYF
TRBV7-9,TRBJ2-5,-,few,TGTGCCAGCAGCTTAGTGGGGAAGCAAGAGACCCAGTACTTC,CASSLVGKQETQYF
TRBV28,TRBJ2-7,-,-,TGTGCCAGCGGGGATACGACGGGCGAGCAGTACTTC,CASGDTTGEQYF
TRBV11-2,TRBJ2-6,-,-,TGTGCCAGCAGACTGTCATTTCGTCGAGGGGCCAACGTCCTGACTTTC,CASRLSFRRGANVLTF
TRBV6-2/TRBV6-3,TRBJ2-1,TRBD2,-,TGTGCCAGCAGTTACTTTGCGGGGGGGCAGTTCTTC,CASSYFAGGQFF
TRBV5-1,TRBJ2-7,-,-,TGCGCCAGCAGCTTGGTGGCAGGGGAGGTCCACGAGCAGTACTTC,CASSLVAGEVHEQYF
TRBV30,TRBJ1-4,-,-,TGTGCCTGGAGTGCGGTAGGGCCTAATGAAAAACTGTTTTTT,CAWSAVGPNEKLFF
TRBV7-2,TRBJ2-1,-,-,TGTGCCAGCAGCCGCACTTCCATGGGGTCCGATGAGCAGTTCTTC,CASSRTSMGSDEQFF
TRBV29-1,TRBJ2-1,TRBD2,-,TGCAGCGTTGTTAGCGGGGGGGTTGACAATGAGCAGTTCTTC,CSVVSGGVDNEQFF
TRBV20-1,TRBJ2-1,TRBD2,-,TGCAGTGCTAACAACCTAGCGGTATCCTACAATGAGCAGTTCTTC,CSANNLAVSYNEQFF
TRBV7-2,TRBJ2-1,TRBD2,-,TGTGCCAGCAGCTTAGCCGGGGGGGGACAAGAGACCCAGTTCTTC,CASSLAGGGQETQFF
TRBV12-3/TRBV12-4,TRBJ2-7,TRBD2,-,TGTGCCGGCAGTCCCGGAGCGGGATACGAGCAGTACTTC,CAGSPGAGYEQYF
TRBV7-2,TRBJ2-7,-,-,TGTGCCCGCAGCCAGCGTTACGAGCAGTACTTC,CARSQRYEQYF
TRBV29-1,TRBJ2-1,-,-,TGCAGCGTTGAAGGCGGACCCAATAGTTACAATGAGCAGTTCTTC,CSVEGGPNSYNEQFF
TRBV6-6,TRBJ1-2,-,-,TGTGCCTGCAGTTACTCGGCAGGGGCGCTTGACTATGGCTACACCTTC,CACSYSAGALDYGYTF
TRBV7-9,TRBJ2-1,-,-,TGTGCCAGCAGCCCCCGATTCGTGCTGGCTCAAGGGGGTGAGCAGTTCTTC,CASSPRFVLAQGGEQFF
TRBV6-2/TRBV6-3,TRBJ2-5,-,once,TGTGCCAGCACGATAGCCGGGGCCGAGAAAACCCAGTACTTC,CASTIAGAEKTQYF
TRBV29-1,TRBJ2-7,-,-,TGCAGCGCGAAGCGCAATGAGCAGTACTTC,CSAKRNEQYF
TRBV4-3,TRBJ2-5,-,-,TGCGCCAGCAGCCAAGGTAGCGATCCTCGGCAGTACTTC,CASSQGSDPRQYF
TRBV6-5,TRBJ1-5,-,-,TGTGCCAGCAGTAATACCGGCAATCAGCCCCAGCATTTT,CASSNTGNQPQHF
TRBV20-1,TRBJ2-7,-,-,TGCAGTGCTAGAGTTTTCCGAGGGTCCGAGCAGTACTTC,CSARVFRGSEQYF
TRBV20-1,TRBJ2-7,-,many,TGCAGTGCACCCCGTACAGTTCGCTACGAGCAGTACTTC,CSAPRTVRYEQYF
TRBV3-1,TRBJ2-7,-,-,TGTGCCAGCAGCCAAGGTGGCGGGGTCTCCTACGAGCAGTACTTC,CASSQGGGVSYEQYF
TRBV12-3/TRBV12-4,TRBJ1-6,-,-,TGTGCCAGCACGCATCGGGACGGAGGAAATTCACCCCTCCACTTT,CASTHRDGGNSPLHF
TRBV10-3,TRBJ2-7,-,-,TGTGCCATCAGTGAATACAGAAATGAGCAGTACTTC,CAISEYRNEQYF
TRBV6-1,TRBJ1-6,TRBD1,-,TGTGCCAGCAGTCTGGAGACAGGGAGGAATTCACCCCTCCACTTT,CASSLETGRNSPLHF
TRBV10-3,TRBJ2-5,TRBD2,-,TGTGCCATCAGTGAGCCCAGTACTAGCGGGGGAAAGACCCAGTACTTC,CAISEPSTSGGKTQYF
TRBV18,TRBJ2-7,TRBD2,-,TGTGCCAGCTCACCTCTAGCGGGTGAGCAGTACTTC,CASSPLAGEQYF
TRBV2,TRBJ2-3,-,-,TGTGCCAGCAGTCGACGGTCTGCGGGGCCGGGCACAGATACGCAGTATTTT,CASSRRSAGPGTDTQYF
TRBV4-2,TRBJ2-5,-,-,TGTGCCAGCAGCCAAGCCTCCCGGCTGATAGGGGAGCAGTACTTC,CASSQASRLIGEQYF
TRBV6-2/TRBV6-3,TRBJ2-1,TRBD1,-,TGTGCCAGCAGTTACTTGGACAGGGGGCTTGATGAGCAGTTCTTC,CASSYLDRGLDEQFF
TRBV7-9,TRBJ2-5,TRBD1,few,TGTGCCAGCAGCCCGGGACAGGGGTCTGAGACCCAGTACTTC,CASSPGQGSETQYF
TRBV28,TRBJ2-5,-,-,TGTGCCAGCAGTTTTCTGACCCTACTCAAACAAGAGACCCAGTACTTC,CASSFLTLLKQETQYF
TRBV20-1,TRBJ2-1,TRBD1,-,TGCAGTGCTGCCGGGACAGCTCTCGTTCGCAATGAGCAGTTCTTC,CSAAGTALVRNEQFF
TRBV25-1,TRBJ2-7,-,-,TGTGCCAGCACGAATACAGGAACCTACGAGCAGTACTTC,CASTNTGTYEQYF
TRBV7-2,TRBJ2-5,-,-,TGTGCCAGCAGCTTATATGGACAATCGGAGACCCAGTACTTC,CASSLYGQSETQYF
TRBV25-1,TRBJ2-5,TRBD1,-,TGTGCCAGCACCTCCGGACAGGGTGACGCCTACGGGCAGTACTTC,CASTSGQGDAYGQYF
TRBV4-3,TRBJ2-7,TRBD1,-,TGCGCCAGCAGCCCCGGGACAGTCAACGAGCAGTACTTC,CASSPGTVNEQYF
TRBV20-1,TRBJ1-4,-,-,TGCAGTGCTAGAACTCCGAGGCAGGGCCGAACTAATGAAAAACTGTTTTTT,CSARTPRQGRTNEKLFF
TRBV20-1,TRBJ2-7,-,-,TGCAGTGCTTTGGGCCCTAAGGGTACCTACGAGCAGTACTTC,CSALGPKGTYEQYF
TRBV2,TRBJ2-1,-,-,TGTGCCACCTGGGGAGGGGGCTCCAATGAGCAGTTCTTC,CATWGGGSNEQFF
TRBV2,TRBJ2-7,TRBD2,-,TGTGCCAGCAGACCCGGGAGGACTGCTTACGAGCAGTACTTC,CASRPGRTAYEQYF
TRBV15,TRBJ1-5,-,few,TGTGCCACCAGCAGAGACACCGATCAGCCCCAGCATTTT,CATSRDTDQPQHF
TRBV20-1,TRBJ1-1,-,-,TGCAGTGCTAGCTTGTTCACTGAAGCTTTCTTT,CSASLFTEAFF